Shown below are 15 T cell receptor beta chains from a single sample sequenced in a study of control samples from healthy donors and cancer patients. The assay was immunoSEQ multiplex PCR, and TCRdb's table has in-frame clones only and misses some. Of approximately 58,000 clones in the sample, around 87% are singletons; the top ten hold about an eighth. The sequenced sample was PBMCs. These receptors all come from a woman in her sixties or seventies with lung cancer.

The chain uses TRBV25-1 and TRBJ1-4; D gene unclear. This CDR3 contains 14 residues. V was shortened by 3 bases and J by 3 bases, with 8 bases between the two germline ends. Germline V gene sequence: CDR1 MGHDK, CDR2 SYGVNS. CDR3 nucleotide sequence: TGTGCCAGCAGTGAGGCAGGACCTAATGAAAAACTGTTTTTT. Translated: CASSEAGPNEKLFF.

The chain recombines TRBV6-5 with TRBJ2-7; 8 positions agree with TRBD1. V trimming: 6 bases; J trimming: 6 bases; junction bases outside the gene matches: 4. Germline V gene sequence: CDR1 MNHEY, CDR2 SVGAGI. The CDR3 spans 12 residues. CDR3 loop: CASSRDRTEQYF. The CDR3, as DNA: TGTGCCAGCAGCCGGGACAGGACCGAGCAGTACTTC.

The CDR3 DNA sequence: TGTGCCAGCAGTCAATACAGGGGTGGGACTGATCGGGGGACTGAAGCTTTCTTT. This encodes CASSQYRGGTDRGTEAFF. The genes are TRBV7-9 and TRBJ1-1, with TRBD1 matching over 7 bases. Germline V CDR1 and CDR2: SEHNR, FQNEAQ (reference sequence). The CDR3 totals 18 residues. With V trimmed by 6 bases and J by 5 bases, 21 bases remained unmatched.

The chain joins TRBV18 to TRBJ2-7, with D perhaps TRBD1 or TRBD2 (5 bases each). Between the trimmed V and J ends, which lost 0 bases and 2 bases, there was a span of 11 bases. The CDR3 is 15 amino acids. Germline V gives CDR1 KGHSH, CDR2 LQKENI. This CDR3 is CASSPPAGTTYEQYF. CDR3 nucleotide sequence: TGTGCCAGCTCACCACCAGCAGGGACGACCTACGAGCAGTACTTC.

This rearrangement joins TRBV10-3 to TRBJ1-6; D may be TRBD1 (6 bases). This CDR3 contains 14 residues. Germline CDR1 reads ENHRY; CDR2 reads SYGVKD. The V end lost 6 bases, the J end lost 7 bases, and 13 bases lay between the germline ends. CDR3 amino acids: CAIRTGRSNSPLHF. The CDR3 region has the DNA TGTGCCATCAGAACAGGGCGTTCCAATTCACCCCTCCACTTT.

The chain has TRBV7-2 and TRBJ1-1; D is ambiguous. V lost 1 base and J 3 bases, leaving 6 bases between the germline ends. The CDR3 runs to 13 residues. CDR1 SGHTA and CDR2 FQGNSA come from the germline V gene. CDR3 loop: CASSLEDYTEAFF. The CDR3 DNA is TGTGCCAGCAGCTTAGAGGATTACACTGAAGCTTTCTTT.

The DNA for the CDR3 is TGTGCCAGCACCCAACAAGAGACCCAGTACTTC. The encoded protein is CASTQQETQYF. The chain combines TRBV7-6 with TRBJ2-5; D call uncertain. CDR1 and CDR2 from the germline V gene are SGHVS and FNYEAQ. The CDR3 runs 11 residues. Trimming left V 7 bases short and J 2 bases short, with 5 bases between.

On this clone: The limits of the CDR3 on the DNA are not certain, so only TCRdb's listed CDR3 is given. The chain uses TRBV29-1 and TRBJ1-1; the table calls TRBD1, which could not be checked here. The CDR3 is 13 residues long, ends included. CDR1 and CDR2 from the germline V gene are SQVTM and ANQGSEA. The CDR3 is CSVVGQGAILPFF.

CDR3 bases: TGTGCCAGTAGCGGCGGGGATAGCTCCTATAATTCACCCCTCCACTTT. Protein: CASSGGDSSYNSPLHF. The rearrangement uses TRBV19 and TRBJ1-6, with D unclear. This CDR3 is built from 16 residues. Trimming took 6 bases from V and 0 from J, leaving 12 bases between them. Germline CDR1 and CDR2: LNHDA and SQIVND (reference sequence). The complete variable domain, with remaining parts taken from reference TRBV19 and TRBJ1-6, reads DGGITQSPKYLFRKEGQNVTLSCEQNLNHDAMYWYRQDPGQGLRLIYYSQIVNDFQKGDIAEGYSVSREKKESFPLTVTSAQKNPTAFYLCASSGGDSSYNSPLHFGNGTRLTVT.

V gene TRBV6-1 combines with J gene TRBJ2-3, with 8 bases matching TRBD1. J lost 2 bases, V lost 3 bases, and 4 bases had no gene match. Germline V gene lookup returns CDR1 MNHNS and CDR2 SASEGT. The CDR3 length is 15 residues. The CDR3 is CASSDRTGYTDTQYF. CDR3 nucleotides: TGTGCCAGCAGTGATAGGACAGGGTACACAGATACGCAGTATTTT.

The V call is TRBV6-5, the J call TRBJ1-1, with 10 nucleotides matching TRBD1. V shed 6 bases, J shed 7 bases, and the junction held 8 bases outside the gene matches. The germline gives CDR1 MNHEY, CDR2 SVGAGI. The CDR3 covers 14 residues. CDR3 bases: TGTGCCAGCAGACCCGACAGGGGGCGCGGTGAAGCTTTCTTT. This gives the protein CASRPDRGRGEAFF.

The gene calls are TRBV19 and TRBJ1-1, with D hard to call. The CDR3 is 16 amino acids. CDR1 LNHDA and CDR2 SQIVND come from the germline V gene (reference sequence). V lost 5 bases and J 2 bases, leaving 18 bases between the germline ends. The CDR3 DNA reads as TGTGCCAGTAGTTCGTCGGCAGCAGCCCCAAACACTGAAGCTTTCTTT. This gives the protein CASSSSAAAPNTEAFF.

The chain carries TRBV6-5 and TRBJ2-1; 7 bases are a match to TRBD2. The V and J ends lost 6 bases and 4 bases, in that order; junction bases with no gene match: 6. The CDR3 is 14 residues long. In germline, CDR1 is MNHEY, CDR2 SVGAGI. The CDR3 here is CASRALAVYNEQFF. In nucleotides, the CDR3 is TGTGCCAGCAGGGCCCTAGCGGTATACAATGAGCAGTTCTTC.

The chain is built from TRBV14 and TRBJ1-1; possible D gene TRBD1, 6 bases. The CDR3 is 17 residues long. The germline V gene has CDR1 SGHDN and CDR2 FVKESK. The V gene lost 0 bases and the J gene lost 0 bases, with 14 bases spanning the gap. The CDR3 nucleotides are TGTGCCAGCAGCCAAGATGTGGGGGCCAACCTGAACACTGAAGCTTTCTTT. Its translation: CASSQDVGANLNTEAFF. Full variable domain (outside the CDR3, taken from reference TRBV14 and TRBJ1-1): EAGVTQFPSHSVIEKGQTVTLRCDPISGHDNLYWYRRVMGKEIKFLLHFVKESKQDESGMPNNRFLAERTGGTYSTLKVQPAELEDSGVYFCASSQDVGANLNTEAFFGQGTRLTVV.

The rearrangement joins TRBV6-5 to TRBJ1-2; the D gene is possibly TRBD1 (6 bases). CDR3 size: 13 residues. Trimming shortened V by 6 bases and J by 5 bases, and 13 bases separated the two germline ends. Germline assignment: CDR1 MNHEY and CDR2 SVGAGI. The DNA for the CDR3 is TGTGCCAGCAGCGTATCAGGGGAATATGGCTACACCTTC. Translating it yields CASSVSGEYGYTF.